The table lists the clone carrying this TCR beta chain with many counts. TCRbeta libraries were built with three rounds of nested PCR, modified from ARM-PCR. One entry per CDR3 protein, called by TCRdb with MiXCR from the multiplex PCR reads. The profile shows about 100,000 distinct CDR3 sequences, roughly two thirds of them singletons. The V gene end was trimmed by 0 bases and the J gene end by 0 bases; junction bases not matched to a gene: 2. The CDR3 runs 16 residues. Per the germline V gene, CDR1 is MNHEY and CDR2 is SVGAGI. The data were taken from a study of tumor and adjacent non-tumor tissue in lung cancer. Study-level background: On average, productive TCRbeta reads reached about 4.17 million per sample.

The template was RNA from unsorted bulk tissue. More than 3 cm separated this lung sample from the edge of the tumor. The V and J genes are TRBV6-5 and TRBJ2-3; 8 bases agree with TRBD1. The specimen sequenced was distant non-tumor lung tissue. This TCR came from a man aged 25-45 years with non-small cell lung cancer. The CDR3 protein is CASSYSRGLSTDTQYF. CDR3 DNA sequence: TGTGCCAGCAGTTACTCCAGGGGGCTTAGCACAGATACGCAGTATTTT.